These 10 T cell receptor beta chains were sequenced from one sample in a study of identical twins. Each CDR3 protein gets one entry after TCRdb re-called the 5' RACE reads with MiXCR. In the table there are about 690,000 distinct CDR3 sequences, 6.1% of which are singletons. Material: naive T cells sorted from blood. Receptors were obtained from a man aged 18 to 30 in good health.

The CDR3 nucleotides are TGTGCCAGCAGCTTAGCGCGTTCAGGGAACCAAGAGACCCAGTACTTC. Protein sequence: CASSLARSGNQETQYF. The chain couples TRBV11-1 to TRBJ2-5; maybe TRBD1 (5 bases). Trimming shortened V by 0 bases and J by 0 bases, and 11 bases separated the two germline ends. The CDR3 runs 16 residues. Per the germline V gene, CDR1 is SGHAT and CDR2 is FQDESV (reference sequence).

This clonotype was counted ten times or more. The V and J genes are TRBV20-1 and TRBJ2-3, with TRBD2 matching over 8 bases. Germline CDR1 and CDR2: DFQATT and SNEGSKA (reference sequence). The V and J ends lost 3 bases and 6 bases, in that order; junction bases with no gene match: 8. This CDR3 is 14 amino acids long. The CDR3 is CSARGAGGADTQYF. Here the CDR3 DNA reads TGCAGTGCTAGGGGCGCGGGGGGTGCGGATACGCAGTATTTT.

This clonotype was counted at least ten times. In nucleotides, the CDR3 is TGCGCCAGCAGCTCCGGGGGTGGCGGGGAGCTGTTTTTT. Its translation: CASSSGGGGELFF. The V gene is TRBV5-1, the J gene TRBJ2-2; tentatively, D is TRBD2 (6 bases). The V and J ends lost 3 bases and 7 bases respectively, with 10 bases between them. CDR3 size: 13 residues. CDR1 is SGHRS and CDR2 is YFSETQ in the germline V gene.

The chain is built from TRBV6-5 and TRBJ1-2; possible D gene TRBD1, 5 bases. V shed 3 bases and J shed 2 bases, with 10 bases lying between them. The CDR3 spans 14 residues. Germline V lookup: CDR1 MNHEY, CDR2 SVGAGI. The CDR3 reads CASSYGGSNYGYTF. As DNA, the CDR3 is TGTGCCAGCAGTTATGGGGGGTCCAACTATGGCTACACCTTC.

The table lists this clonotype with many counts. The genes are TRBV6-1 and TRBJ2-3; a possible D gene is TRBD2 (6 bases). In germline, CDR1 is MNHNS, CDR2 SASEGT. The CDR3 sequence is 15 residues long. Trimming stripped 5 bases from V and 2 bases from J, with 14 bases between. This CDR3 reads CASSIGGANTDTQYF. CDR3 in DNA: TGTGCCAGCAGTATCGGCGGGGCAAACACAGATACGCAGTATTTT.

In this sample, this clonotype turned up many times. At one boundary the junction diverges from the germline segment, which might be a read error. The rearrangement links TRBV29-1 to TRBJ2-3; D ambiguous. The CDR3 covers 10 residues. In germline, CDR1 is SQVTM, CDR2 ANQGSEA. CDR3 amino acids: CSVEDLTQYF. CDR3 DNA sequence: TGCAGCGTGGAAGACCTTACGCAGTATTTT.

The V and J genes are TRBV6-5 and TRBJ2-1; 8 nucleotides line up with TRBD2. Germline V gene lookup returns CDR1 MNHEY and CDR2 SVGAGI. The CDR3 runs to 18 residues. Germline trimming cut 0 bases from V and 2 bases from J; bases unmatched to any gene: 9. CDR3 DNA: TGTGCCAGCAGTTACTCTAGCGGGAAGGCCAGGGCCTACAATGAGCAGTTCTTC. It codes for CASSYSSGKARAYNEQFF.

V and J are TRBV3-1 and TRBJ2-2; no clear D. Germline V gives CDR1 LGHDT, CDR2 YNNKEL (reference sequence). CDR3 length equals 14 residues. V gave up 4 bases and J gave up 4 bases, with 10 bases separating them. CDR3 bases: TGTGCCAGCAGCCCGGGTTACGGCACCGGGGAGCTGTTTTTT. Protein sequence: CASSPGYGTGELFF.

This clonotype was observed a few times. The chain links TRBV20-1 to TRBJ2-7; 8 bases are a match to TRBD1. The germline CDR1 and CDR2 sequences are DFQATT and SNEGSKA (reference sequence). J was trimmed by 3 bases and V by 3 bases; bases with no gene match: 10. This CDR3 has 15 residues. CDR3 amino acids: CSASPLSGTGYEQYF. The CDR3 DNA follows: TGCAGTGCTAGTCCACTATCCGGGACAGGCTACGAGCAGTACTTC.

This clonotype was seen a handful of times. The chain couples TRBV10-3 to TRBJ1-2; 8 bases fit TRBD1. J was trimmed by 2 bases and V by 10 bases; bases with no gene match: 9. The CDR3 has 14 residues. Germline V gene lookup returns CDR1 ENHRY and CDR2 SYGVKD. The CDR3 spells CATWDRSDNYGYTF. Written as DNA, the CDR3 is TGTGCCACCTGGGACAGGTCGGACAACTATGGCTACACCTTC.